The clone carrying this T cell receptor (beta chain) was seen a few times. Its antigen remains unknown. The data belong to a study of CD8 T cells in ankylosing spondylitis. Whole-study results and caveats: Blood of patients with ankylosing spondylitis appeared to be characterized by a TCR beta motif of fewer than 10 highly homologous variants. Relatively scarce in peripheral blood, disease-linked clones were CD8+. In ankylosing spondylitis patients, matched synovial fluid reportedly showed significant enrichment of disease-linked clones.

CDR3 length equals 15 residues. V lost 0 bases to trimming and J lost 7 bases, with 12 bases between them. Germline values: CDR1 MGHRA, CDR2 YSYEKL. Preparation of TCR beta libraries was done by quantitative 5'-RACE with molecular barcodes. TCRdb called the 5' RACE reads again in MiXCR, with one record for every CDR3 protein. The sample has about 340,000 distinct CDR3 sequences; 14% to 15% are singletons. This sequence joins TRBV4-1 and TRBJ1-4; D is ambiguous. The sequencing input was blood, either unsorted or a sorted T cell fraction (not recorded which). This clonotype was obtained from a male donor with ankylosing spondylitis or in good health (not recorded which). The CDR3 DNA sequence: TGCGCCAGCAGCCAAGATAGGGCAGAGGGTGAAAAACTGTTTTTT. It encodes CASSQDRAEGEKLFF.